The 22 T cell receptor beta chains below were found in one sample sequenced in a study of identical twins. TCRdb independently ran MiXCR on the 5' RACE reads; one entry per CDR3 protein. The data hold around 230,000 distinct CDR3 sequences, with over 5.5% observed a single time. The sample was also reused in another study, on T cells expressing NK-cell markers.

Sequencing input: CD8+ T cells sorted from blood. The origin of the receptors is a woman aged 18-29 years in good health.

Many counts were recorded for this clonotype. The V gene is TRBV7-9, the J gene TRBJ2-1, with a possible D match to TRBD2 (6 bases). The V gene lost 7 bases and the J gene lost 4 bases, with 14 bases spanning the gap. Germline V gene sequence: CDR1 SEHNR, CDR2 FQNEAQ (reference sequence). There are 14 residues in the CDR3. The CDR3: CASIQRDSYNEQFF. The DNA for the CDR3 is TGTGCCAGCATTCAAAGGGACTCTTACAATGAGCAGTTCTTC.

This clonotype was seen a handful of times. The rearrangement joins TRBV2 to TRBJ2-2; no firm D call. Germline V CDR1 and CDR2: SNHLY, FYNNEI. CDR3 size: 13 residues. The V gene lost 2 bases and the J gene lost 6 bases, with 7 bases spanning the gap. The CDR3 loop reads CASSEWVPGELFF. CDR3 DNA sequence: TGTGCCAGCAGTGAATGGGTCCCCGGGGAGCTGTTTTTT.

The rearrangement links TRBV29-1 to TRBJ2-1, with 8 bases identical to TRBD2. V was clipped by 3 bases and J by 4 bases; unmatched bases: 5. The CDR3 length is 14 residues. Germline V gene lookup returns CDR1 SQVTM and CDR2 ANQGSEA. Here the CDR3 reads CSVEREASYNEQFF. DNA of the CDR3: TGCAGCGTTGAGCGGGAGGCTTCTTACAATGAGCAGTTCTTC.

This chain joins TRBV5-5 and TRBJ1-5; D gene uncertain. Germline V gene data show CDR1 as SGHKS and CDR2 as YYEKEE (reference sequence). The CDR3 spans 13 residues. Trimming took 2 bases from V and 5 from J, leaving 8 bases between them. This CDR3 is CASSFITDQPQHF. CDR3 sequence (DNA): TGTGCCAGCAGCTTCATTACGGATCAGCCCCAGCATTTT.

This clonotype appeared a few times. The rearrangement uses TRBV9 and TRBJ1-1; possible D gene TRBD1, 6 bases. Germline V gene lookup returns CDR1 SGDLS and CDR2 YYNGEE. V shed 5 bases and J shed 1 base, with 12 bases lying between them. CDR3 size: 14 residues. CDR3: CASRGAGSNTEAFF. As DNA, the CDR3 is TGTGCCAGCAGGGGGGCAGGGTCGAACACTGAAGCTTTCTTT.

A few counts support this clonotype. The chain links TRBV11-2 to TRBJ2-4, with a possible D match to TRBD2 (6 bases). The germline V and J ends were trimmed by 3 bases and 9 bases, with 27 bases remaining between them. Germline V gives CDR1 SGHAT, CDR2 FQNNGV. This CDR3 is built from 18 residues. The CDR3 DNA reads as TGTGCCAGCAGCTTCGACACCCTTCTTTTAGCGGCCTACGGCATTCAGTACTTC. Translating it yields CASSFDTLLLAAYGIQYF.

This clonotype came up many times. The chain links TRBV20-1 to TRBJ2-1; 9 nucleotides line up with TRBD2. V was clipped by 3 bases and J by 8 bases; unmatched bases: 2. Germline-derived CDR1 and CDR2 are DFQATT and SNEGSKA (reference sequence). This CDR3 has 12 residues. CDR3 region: CSASASGDEQFF. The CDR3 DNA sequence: TGCAGTGCTAGCGCTAGCGGGGATGAGCAGTTCTTC.

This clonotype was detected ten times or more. CDR3 DNA: TGTGCCAGCAGCTTAACCGGCTTGAGTAGTTGGTTCAAGTTTGACTCCTACAATGAGCAGTTCTTC. Protein sequence: CASSLTGLSSWFKFDSYNEQFF. V gene TRBV7-3 combines with J gene TRBJ2-1; D is unclear. Trimming removed 0 bases from V and 0 bases from J, with 27 bases in between. CDR3 size: 22 residues. In germline, CDR1 is SGHTA, CDR2 FQGTGA.

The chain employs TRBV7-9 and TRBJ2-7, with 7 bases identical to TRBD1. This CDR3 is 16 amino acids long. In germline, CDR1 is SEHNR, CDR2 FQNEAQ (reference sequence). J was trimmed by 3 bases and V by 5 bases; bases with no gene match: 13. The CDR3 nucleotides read TGTGCCAGCAGCCCAGGTGTCGGACAGGCCCTCTACGAGCAGTACTTC. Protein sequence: CASSPGVGQALYEQYF.

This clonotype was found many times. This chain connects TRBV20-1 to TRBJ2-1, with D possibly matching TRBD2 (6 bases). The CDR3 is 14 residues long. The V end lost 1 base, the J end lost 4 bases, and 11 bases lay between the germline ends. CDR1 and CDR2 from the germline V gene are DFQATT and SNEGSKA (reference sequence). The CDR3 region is CSARAGVEYNEQFF. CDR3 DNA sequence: TGCAGTGCTAGAGCGGGAGTGGAGTACAATGAGCAGTTCTTC.

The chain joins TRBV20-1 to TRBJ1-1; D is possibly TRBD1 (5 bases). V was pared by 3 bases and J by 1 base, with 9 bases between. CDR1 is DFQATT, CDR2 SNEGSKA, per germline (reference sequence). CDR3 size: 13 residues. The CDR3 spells CSARTDQNTEAFF. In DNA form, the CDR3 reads TGCAGTGCTAGGACAGATCAGAACACTGAAGCTTTCTTT.

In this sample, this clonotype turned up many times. The CDR3 spells CASSLPGQVSDEQYF. CDR3 in DNA: TGTGCCAGCAGCTTACCGGGACAAGTTTCGGACGAGCAGTACTTC. The chain joins TRBV7-9 to TRBJ2-7; possible D gene TRBD1, 6 bases. Per the germline V gene, CDR1 is SEHNR and CDR2 is FQNEAQ (reference sequence). Between the trimmed V and J ends, which lost 2 bases and 5 bases, there was a span of 16 bases. CDR3 length: 15 amino acids.

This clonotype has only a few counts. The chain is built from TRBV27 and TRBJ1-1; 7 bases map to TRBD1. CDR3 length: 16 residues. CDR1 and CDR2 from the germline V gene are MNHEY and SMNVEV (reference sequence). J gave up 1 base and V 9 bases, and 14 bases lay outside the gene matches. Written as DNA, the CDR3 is TGTGCCAGTCAACTTTACAGGGGCGAGGGGAACACTGAAGCTTTCTTT. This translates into CASQLYRGEGNTEAFF.

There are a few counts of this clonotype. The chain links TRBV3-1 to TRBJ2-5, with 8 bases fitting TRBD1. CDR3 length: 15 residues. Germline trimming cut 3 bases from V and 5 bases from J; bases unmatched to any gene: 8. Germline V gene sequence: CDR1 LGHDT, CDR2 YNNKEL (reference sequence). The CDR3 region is CASSHRTGRWETQYF. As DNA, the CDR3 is TGTGCCAGCAGCCATCGGACAGGGAGGTGGGAGACCCAGTACTTC.

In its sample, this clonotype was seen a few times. The CDR3 bases are TGTGCCAGCAGTTACGAACTACAGGGGGCGCGGGGCTACACCTTC. Amino acid sequence: CASSYELQGARGYTF. The chain is built from TRBV6-5 and TRBJ1-2, with TRBD1 matching over 9 bases. Trimming removed 2 bases from V and 8 bases from J; junction bases left unmatched: 9. CDR1 is MNHEY and CDR2 is SVGAGI in the germline V gene. The CDR3 loop spans 15 amino acids.

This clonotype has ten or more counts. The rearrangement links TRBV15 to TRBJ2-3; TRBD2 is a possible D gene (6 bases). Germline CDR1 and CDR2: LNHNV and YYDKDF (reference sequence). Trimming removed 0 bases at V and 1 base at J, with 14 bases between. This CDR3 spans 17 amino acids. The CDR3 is CATSRDGAGIRTDTQYF. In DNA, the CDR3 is TGTGCCACCAGCAGAGATGGGGCGGGGATTCGCACAGATACGCAGTATTTT.

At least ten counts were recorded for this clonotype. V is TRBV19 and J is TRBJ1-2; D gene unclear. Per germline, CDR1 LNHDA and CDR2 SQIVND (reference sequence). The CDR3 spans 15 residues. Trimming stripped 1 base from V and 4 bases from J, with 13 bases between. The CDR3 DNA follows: TGTGCCAGTAGTATAGGTACCGCGACGGCCTATGGCTACACCTTC. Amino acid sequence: CASSIGTATAYGYTF.

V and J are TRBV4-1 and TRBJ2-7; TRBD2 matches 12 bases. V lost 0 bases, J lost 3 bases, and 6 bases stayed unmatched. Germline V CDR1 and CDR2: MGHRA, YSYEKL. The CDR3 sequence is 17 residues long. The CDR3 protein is CASSQEHTSGGFYEQYF. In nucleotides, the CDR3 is TGCGCCAGCAGCCAAGAACATACTAGCGGGGGGTTCTACGAGCAGTACTTC.

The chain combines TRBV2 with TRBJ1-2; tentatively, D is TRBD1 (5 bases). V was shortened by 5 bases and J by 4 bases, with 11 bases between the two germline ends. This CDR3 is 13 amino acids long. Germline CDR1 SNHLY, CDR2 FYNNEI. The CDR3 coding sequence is TGTGCCAGCAGTAAGACAGCATCCTATGGCTACACCTTC. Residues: CASSKTASYGYTF. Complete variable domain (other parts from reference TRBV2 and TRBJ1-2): EPEVTQTPSHQVTQMGQEVILRCVPISNHLYFYWYRQILGQKVEFLVSFYNNEISEKSEIFDDQFSVERPDGSNFTLKIRSTKLEDSAMYFCASSKTASYGYTFGSGTRLTVV.

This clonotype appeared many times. The CDR3 nucleotides read TGTGCCAGCAGGGGGGACGCTTCCTACGAGCAGTACTTC. Its translation: CASRGDASYEQYF. The rearrangement joins TRBV6-1 to TRBJ2-7; D may be TRBD1 or TRBD2 (5 bases each). The V end was cut by 6 bases, the J end by 1 base, with 10 bases between. Germline V lookup: CDR1 MNHNS, CDR2 SASEGT. The CDR3 loop spans 13 amino acids.

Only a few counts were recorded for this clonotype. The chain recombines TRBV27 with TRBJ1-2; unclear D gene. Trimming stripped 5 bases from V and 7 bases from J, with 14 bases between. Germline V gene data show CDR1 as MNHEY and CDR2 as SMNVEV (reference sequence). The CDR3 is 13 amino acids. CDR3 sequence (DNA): TGTGCCAGCAGTCCTAGCGGGAAAGCTGGCTACACCTTC. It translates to CASSPSGKAGYTF.

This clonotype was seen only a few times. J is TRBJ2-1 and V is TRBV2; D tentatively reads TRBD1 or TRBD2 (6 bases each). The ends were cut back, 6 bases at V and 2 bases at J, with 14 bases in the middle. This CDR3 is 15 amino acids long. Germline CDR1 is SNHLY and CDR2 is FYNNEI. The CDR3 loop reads CASRGGTRTYNEQFF. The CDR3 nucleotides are TGTGCCAGCAGAGGAGGGACACGAACCTACAATGAGCAGTTCTTC.